The following is a T cell receptor beta chain sequence with its context. Regarding time point: cycle 4 day 1 (C4D1), after six to seven weeks of nivolumab. There was relapse after autologous stem cell transplantation in every patient, and there was variation in brentuximab vedotin exposure. The CD8+ T cells came from thawed PBMCs through magnetic negative selection. Relapsed/refractory classical Hodgkin lymphoma patients had complete, partial or progressive responses. The method was immunoSEQ multiplex PCR; TCRdb's version includes in-frame clones alone and lacks a portion of them. The data contain 6,000 to 9,500 clones, 77% of them singletons. The source of the sample is a study of PD-1 blockade in classical Hodgkin lymphoma. In the study overall: Each patient was given nivolumab 3 mg/kg through a vein every 2 weeks.

The V end was cut by 8 bases, the J end by 1 base, with 12 bases between. The CDR3 sequence is 13 residues long. The specimen comprised CD8+ T cells from blood, sampled before the fourth cycle of nivolumab. The chain joins TRBV5-3 to TRBJ1-1; D unclear. TRBV5-3 is noted as an ORF with a role that remains uncertain. The TCR sequence derives from a human donor with classical Hodgkin lymphoma. The chain's CDR3 is CASSADTNTEAFF. Here the CDR3 DNA reads TGTGCCAGCAGCGCCGACACGAACACTGAAGCTTTCTTT.